The 3 T cell receptor beta chains below were found in one sample sequenced in a study of radiotherapy plus CTLA-4 blockade in lung cancer. Sequencing used immunoSEQ multiplex PCR; TCRdb keeps in-frame clones, though not all of them. The sample lists 50,000 or so clones, around nine tenths occurring once. The source was peripheral blood, collected from a patient treated with radiotherapy plus ipilimumab. The receptor source for this set is a human donor with non-small cell lung cancer whose response to radiotherapy plus ipilimumab could not be evaluated.

The gene calls are TRBV30 and TRBJ1-2; D is perhaps TRBD1 (6 bases). CDR1 GTSNPN and CDR2 SVGIG come from the germline V gene (reference sequence). This CDR3 has 13 residues. V dropped 0 bases and J dropped 2 bases, with 7 bases sitting between them. In DNA form, the CDR3 reads TGTGCCTGGAGTGTCACAGGGAACTATGGCTACACCTTC. Its translation is CAWSVTGNYGYTF.

This clone has only one observation. For the CDR3, the DNA is TGTGCCAGCAGTGAATCGTATCAGCCCCAGCATTTT. It translates to CASSESYQPQHF. The rearrangement joins TRBV25-1 to TRBJ1-5; no firm D call. Germline V lookup: CDR1 MGHDK, CDR2 SYGVNS. The CDR3 runs 12 residues. The V gene lost 1 base and the J gene lost 5 bases, with 3 bases spanning the gap.

The rearrangement joins TRBV2 to TRBJ1-1; D perhaps matches TRBD1 (5 bases). Trimming shortened V by 6 bases and J by 1 base, and 12 bases separated the two germline ends. CDR1 and CDR2 from the germline V gene are SNHLY and FYNNEI. This CDR3 has 14 amino acids. The DNA of the CDR3 is TGTGCCAGCAGAAACCAGGGCTGGAACACTGAAGCTTTCTTT. Translating gives CASRNQGWNTEAFF.